This TCR beta chain originates from a study of T cell responses to AZD1222 COVID-19 vaccine listed by TCRdb under 2021. For the study in its entirety: A total of 233 trial participants underwent TCR sequencing, of whom 207 had received two doses of AZD1222 and 26 had received two doses of the MenACWY control vaccine. Enrollment into the trials was organized by age into subgroups of 18-55, 56-69 and 70-plus years, and those subgroups contained around 150, 28 and 57 TCR-sequenced participants, respectively. Results the study describes overall, beyond this receptor: Participants were mostly white British, with more females than males. The authors suggested clonal diversity may have been underestimated. After two AZD1222 doses, both the breadth and the depth of spike-specific TCRs were significantly higher than at day 0 and than in MenACWY recipients. The whole spike protein was spanned by vaccine-associated CD4 TCRs, and dominant responses were seen in regions 160-218 and 743-854. Reportedly, almost half of the unique spike-specific TCRs recognized epitopes lying outside the regions that are mutated in the B.1.351 and B.1.1.7 variants. Because no day 14 peak-response samples were available, repertoires were characterized only after the peak T cell response. The 56-69-year group was small, and its depth increase did not reach significance, likely because of low power. Conclusions about previously exposed vaccinees were limited because only 5 or 6 AZD1222 recipients were SARS-CoV-2 seropositive at baseline.

The CDR3 regions of human TCRbeta chains were subjected to immunosequencing. The paper's data handling went like this. Repertoire TCRs were matched against a reference library of SARS-CoV-2-specific TCRs generated with the MIRA antigen-specificity platform. Breadth was defined as the fraction of unique TCRs that were SARS-CoV-2-associated, and depth was defined as the fraction of total T cells that were SARS-CoV-2-associated. Using the MIRA data, each spike-specific TCR was mapped to the spike region that the TCR reacts to and placed in a CD4 or CD8 class. Log10-transformed breadth and depth values were compared by one-way ANOVA with Sidak's multiple comparisons tests. TCRdb took this table from immuneACCESS and kept in-frame rearrangements with V and J called. Such tables lack part of the clones; where checked against another copy, unresolved V genes explain under half of the gap, and the rest is unexplained. V and J calls plus clone size are reproduced from that table; the DNA served to infer D and trimming. The sample records about 70,000 clones, nearly 90% of which are singletons. The ten largest make up 1.3% of the sample.

CDR1 and CDR2 were assigned from the germline V gene (reference sequence) as SGHNT and YYREEE. The CDR3 contains 18 residues, cysteine and phenylalanine counted. CDR3 DNA only is kept here, 54 bases in frame from base 1. V is reduced by 4 bases and J by 6 bases, leaving a spacing of 23 bases between them. According to the study, the label for this sample's time point signals: about 28 days (+/-7) after the second vaccine dose. AZD1222 recipients whose second dose came at about 4 weeks and those whose second dose came at about 12 weeks were combined into one group, since spike-specific TCR depth and breadth did not differ between the two schedules. The vaccinee samples were drawn from two UK trials, COV001 and COV002, one of which was a single-blind randomized controlled phase 2/3 trial testing AZD1222 (ChAdOx1 nCoV-19) in healthy adults. Trial participant PBMC samples were collected at day 0 and day 28 after the second dose for TCRbeta chain sequencing.

To note about this clone: Its cognate antigen has yet to be identified. Base qualities are missing; no much larger clone stands one base away.

Rearrangement joined TRBV5-4 to TRBJ1-6; 5 matching bases give a weak D call of TRBD1. The TCR originated in an adult who received the AZD1222 COVID-19 vaccine. The specimen comprised peripheral blood, sampled 28 days after the second AZD1222 dose. The CDR3 is CASSLFDFSGTGNSPLHF. The nucleotide sequence is TGTGCCAGCAGCCTTTTCGATTTCTCCGGGACCGGTAATTCACCCCTCCACTTT.